The 23 T cell receptor beta chains below all came from one sample that was sequenced in a study of metastatic and nonmetastatic thyroid tumors. TCRdb recomputed clones from the PCR reads via MiXCR. This table has about 59,000 clones, more than 25% appearing once. No treatment of any kind had been given to any patient before thyroid surgery. The sequencing sample was made of blood. Receptor source: a female donor with papillary thyroid cancer or a benign thyroid nodule (not recorded which). Some clones in this sample may be carry-over from other donors' samples.

This clone is termed medium-sized. This chain links TRBV24-1 with TRBJ1-2; tentatively, D is TRBD1 (6 bases). Germline V CDR1 and CDR2: KGHDR, SFDVKD. CDR3 length: 15 amino acids. V lost 5 bases to trimming and J lost 2 bases, with 14 bases between them. This CDR3 reads CATSGGGQSNYGYTF. CDR3 in DNA: TGTGCCACCAGTGGAGGGGGGCAGTCGAACTATGGCTACACCTTC.

Ten or more counts support this clone. The rearrangement uses TRBV20-1 and TRBJ2-7; TRBD2 might be the D (6 bases). The CDR3 contains 11 residues. Trimming took 3 bases from V and 6 from J, leaving 9 bases between them. Germline V gene lookup returns CDR1 DFQATT and CDR2 SNEGSKA (reference sequence). The CDR3 loop reads CSASLGGEQYF. CDR3 in DNA: TGCAGTGCTAGTCTCGGGGGCGAGCAGTACTTC.

The genes are TRBV6-5 and TRBJ2-1; D might be TRBD1 or TRBD2, each matching 5 bases. The V gene lost 0 bases and the J gene lost 9 bases, with 12 bases spanning the gap. The CDR3 loop spans 14 amino acids. The germline CDR1 and CDR2 sequences are MNHEY and SVGAGI. As DNA, the CDR3 is TGTGCCAGCAGTTACTCGGGCGGTGGGGGTGAGCAGTTCTTC. This translates into CASSYSGGGGEQFF.

This clone showed up many times. The chain carries TRBV16 and TRBJ2-1; weak D call: TRBD2 (6 bases). CDR1 and CDR2 (germline): KGHSY, FQNENV. The CDR3 covers 14 residues. Between the trimmed V and J ends, which lost 4 bases and 1 base, there was a span of 8 bases. The CDR3 DNA follows: TGTGCCAGCAGCCCGGCGGGATCCTACAATGAGCAGTTCTTC. Its translation is CASSPAGSYNEQFF.

This clone was seen at least ten times. The V gene is TRBV20-1, the J gene TRBJ2-4; D not resolved. The length of the CDR3 is 10 residues. The V end lost 6 bases, the J end lost 9 bases, and 9 bases lay between the germline ends. Germline-derived CDR1 and CDR2 are DFQATT and SNEGSKA (reference sequence). CDR3: CSAQSGIQYF. In nucleotides, the CDR3 is TGCAGTGCCCAGTCAGGCATTCAGTACTTC.

V usage is TRBV6-5 and J usage is TRBJ1-3; 7 bases fit TRBD1. The germline V gene has CDR1 MNHEY and CDR2 SVGAGI. The J segment lost 2 bases and the V segment lost 0 bases, leaving 4 bases of the junction unmatched. The CDR3 totals 16 residues. CDR3 in amino acids: CASSYSTGTAGNTIYF. In nucleotides, the CDR3 is TGTGCCAGCAGTTACTCGACCGGGACAGCTGGAAACACCATATATTTT.

J is TRBJ2-1 and V is TRBV7-6, with D unclear. Deletions cut 5 bases from V and 0 bases from J, with 14 bases between. The V gene's germline CDR1 is SGHVS and CDR2 FNYEAQ. The CDR3 sequence is 16 residues long. The CDR3 DNA reads TGTGCCAGCAGCCATCCACTGGGAAGCTCCTACAATGAGCAGTTCTTC. Amino acid sequence: CASSHPLGSSYNEQFF.

This clone was seen many times. Other nucleotide sequences from this sample produce the same CDR3. This chain links TRBV7-3 with TRBJ2-1; TRBD2 matches at 9 bases. The J segment lost 3 bases and the V segment lost 5 bases, leaving 5 bases of the junction unmatched. This CDR3 contains 15 residues. Germline V gene sequence: CDR1 SGHTA, CDR2 FQGTGA. This CDR3 reads CASSPLAGVYNEQFF. The CDR3 DNA sequence: TGTGCCAGCAGCCCATTAGCGGGAGTCTACAATGAGCAGTTCTTC.

This chain uses TRBV7-8 with TRBJ2-7; perhaps TRBD2 as D (5 bases). V lost 5 bases, J lost 0 bases, and 11 bases lay in between. This CDR3 has 14 residues. The germline gives CDR1 SGHVS, CDR2 FQNEAQ. CDR3 sequence reads: CASSLTGISYEQYF. CDR3 in DNA: TGTGCCAGCAGCCTCACGGGGATCTCCTACGAGCAGTACTTC.

This clone was seen more than once but under ten times. The chain carries TRBV20-1 and TRBJ1-1; tentative D call: TRBD1 (5 bases). The CDR3 is 14 amino acids. CDR1 and CDR2 (germline): DFQATT, SNEGSKA (reference sequence). CDR3 DNA: TGCGGAAAAACCGACAGTAAGACGAACACTGAAGCTTTCTTT. Amino acids: CGKTDSKTNTEAFF.

A single count supports this clone. The chain carries TRBV30 and TRBJ1-5; 7 bases fit TRBD1. The CDR3 has 15 residues. With V trimmed by 2 bases and J by 4 bases, 8 bases remained unmatched. CDR1 and CDR2 from the germline V gene are GTSNPN and SVGIG (reference sequence). Written as DNA, the CDR3 is TGTGCCTGGAGTCGGCACAGGGGATGGAATCAGCCCCAGCATTTT. This encodes CAWSRHRGWNQPQHF.

This chain connects TRBV13 to TRBJ2-7; D may be TRBD1 (6 bases). Trimming removed 2 bases from V and 2 bases from J, with 10 bases in between. The germline V gene encodes CDR1 PRHDT and CDR2 FYEKMQ (reference sequence). The CDR3 contains 14 residues. The CDR3 loop reads CASSLQGSPYEQYF. CDR3 DNA: TGTGCCAGCAGCTTACAGGGGTCCCCCTACGAGCAGTACTTC.

This chain connects TRBV19 to TRBJ2-2; D ambiguous. The CDR3 is 13 residues long. V shed 3 bases and J shed 1 base, with 3 bases lying between them. CDR1 and CDR2 (germline): LNHDA, SQIVND (reference sequence). This chain's CDR3 is CASSILNTGELFF. CDR3 sequence (DNA): TGTGCCAGTAGTATTCTGAACACCGGGGAGCTGTTTTTT.

The chain uses TRBV20-1 and TRBJ1-6; 9 bases are a match to TRBD1. The V segment lost 4 bases and the J segment 6 bases; nucleotides outside the gene matches: 7. CDR3 length: 15 residues. Looked up from germline, CDR1 is DFQATT and CDR2 is SNEGSKA (reference sequence). The CDR3, as DNA: TGCAGTGCTATCCCCGGACAGGGGCGTAATTCACCCCTCCACTTT. It yields the protein CSAIPGQGRNSPLHF.

This rearrangement joins TRBV5-1 to TRBJ1-6; a possible D gene is TRBD1 (5 bases). CDR1 SGHRS and CDR2 YFSETQ come from the germline V gene. The germline V and J ends were trimmed by 4 bases and 3 bases, with 14 bases remaining between them. This CDR3 has 16 amino acids. Here the CDR3 DNA reads TGCGCCAGCAGCCATCAGGGAACCAACTATAATTCACCCCTCCACTTT. Its protein product is CASSHQGTNYNSPLHF.

This clone turned up a few times. The genes are TRBV19 and TRBJ1-6, with D possibly being TRBD1 (6 bases). Trimming took off 4 bases at V and 4 bases at J, with 8 bases between the two ends. CDR1 and CDR2 from the germline V gene are LNHDA and SQIVND (reference sequence). The CDR3 runs to 14 residues. CDR3 amino acids: CASSTTGYNSPLHF. The CDR3 DNA reads as TGTGCCAGTAGTACAACAGGGTATAATTCACCCCTCCACTTT.

This clone appeared many times. V is TRBV6-5 and J is TRBJ1-1, with D possibly matching TRBD1 (6 bases). The CDR3 has 14 residues. The V end lost 2 bases, the J end lost 3 bases, and 10 bases lay between the germline ends. Germline values: CDR1 MNHEY, CDR2 SVGAGI. The CDR3 bases are TGTGCCAGCAGTTACGGGGGGCGTGACACTGAAGCTTTCTTT. Translation gives CASSYGGRDTEAFF.

This clone was seen a few times. The chain recombines TRBV10-3 with TRBJ2-7, with D uncertain. Trimming removed 4 bases at V and 1 base at J, with 2 bases between. The CDR3 totals 11 residues. Germline V gives CDR1 ENHRY, CDR2 SYGVKD. Written as DNA, the CDR3 is TGTGCCATCAGTGTATCCTACGAGCAGTACTTC. Its translation is CAISVSYEQYF.

This clone rates as medium-sized. The V gene is TRBV24-1, the J gene TRBJ2-7, with no clear D. The CDR3 is 15 amino acids. CDR1 KGHDR and CDR2 SFDVKD come from the germline V gene. V gave up 7 bases and J gave up 3 bases, with 18 bases separating them. CDR3 amino acids: CATSPNEINSYEQYF. CDR3 DNA sequence: TGTGCCACCAGCCCCAATGAAATAAACAGCTACGAGCAGTACTTC.

This clone was detected many times. The genes are TRBV6-6 and TRBJ2-7, with D perhaps assigned TRBD1 or TRBD2 (5 bases each). V lost 2 bases and J 4 bases, leaving 12 bases between the germline ends. The CDR3 is 14 residues long. The germline CDR1 and CDR2 sequences are MNHNY and SVGAGI (reference sequence). CDR3 sequence (DNA): TGTGCCAGCAGTTACAGAGGCAGGGAGTACGAGCAGTACTTC. Translating gives CASSYRGREYEQYF.

The rearrangement links TRBV18 to TRBJ1-1; no definite D call. Deletions cut 5 bases from V and 3 bases from J, with 7 bases between. This CDR3 is 12 amino acids long. Looked up from germline, CDR1 is KGHSH and CDR2 is LQKENI. The CDR3 is CASSVLDTEAFF. The CDR3, as DNA: TGTGCCAGCTCAGTTTTGGACACTGAAGCTTTCTTT.

The V gene is TRBV2, the J gene TRBJ2-2; D is ambiguous. Trimming removed 3 bases at V and 6 bases at J, with 5 bases between. This CDR3 comprises 12 residues. Germline assignment: CDR1 SNHLY and CDR2 FYNNEI. The DNA for the CDR3 is TGTGCCAGCAGTGAGACGGCCGGGGAGCTGTTTTTT. This gives the protein CASSETAGELFF.

Turning to this clone: Other nucleotide sequences from this sample produce the same CDR3. The chain uses TRBV2 and TRBJ2-7; 7 nucleotides match TRBD2. Germline trimming cut 5 bases from V and 7 bases from J; bases unmatched to any gene: 11. Germline values: CDR1 SNHLY, CDR2 FYNNEI. The CDR3 is made up of 14 amino acids. As DNA, the CDR3 is TGTGCCAGCAGTTCTTTCCGGGAGGACGGAGAGCAGTACTTC. Translating it yields CASSSFREDGEQYF.